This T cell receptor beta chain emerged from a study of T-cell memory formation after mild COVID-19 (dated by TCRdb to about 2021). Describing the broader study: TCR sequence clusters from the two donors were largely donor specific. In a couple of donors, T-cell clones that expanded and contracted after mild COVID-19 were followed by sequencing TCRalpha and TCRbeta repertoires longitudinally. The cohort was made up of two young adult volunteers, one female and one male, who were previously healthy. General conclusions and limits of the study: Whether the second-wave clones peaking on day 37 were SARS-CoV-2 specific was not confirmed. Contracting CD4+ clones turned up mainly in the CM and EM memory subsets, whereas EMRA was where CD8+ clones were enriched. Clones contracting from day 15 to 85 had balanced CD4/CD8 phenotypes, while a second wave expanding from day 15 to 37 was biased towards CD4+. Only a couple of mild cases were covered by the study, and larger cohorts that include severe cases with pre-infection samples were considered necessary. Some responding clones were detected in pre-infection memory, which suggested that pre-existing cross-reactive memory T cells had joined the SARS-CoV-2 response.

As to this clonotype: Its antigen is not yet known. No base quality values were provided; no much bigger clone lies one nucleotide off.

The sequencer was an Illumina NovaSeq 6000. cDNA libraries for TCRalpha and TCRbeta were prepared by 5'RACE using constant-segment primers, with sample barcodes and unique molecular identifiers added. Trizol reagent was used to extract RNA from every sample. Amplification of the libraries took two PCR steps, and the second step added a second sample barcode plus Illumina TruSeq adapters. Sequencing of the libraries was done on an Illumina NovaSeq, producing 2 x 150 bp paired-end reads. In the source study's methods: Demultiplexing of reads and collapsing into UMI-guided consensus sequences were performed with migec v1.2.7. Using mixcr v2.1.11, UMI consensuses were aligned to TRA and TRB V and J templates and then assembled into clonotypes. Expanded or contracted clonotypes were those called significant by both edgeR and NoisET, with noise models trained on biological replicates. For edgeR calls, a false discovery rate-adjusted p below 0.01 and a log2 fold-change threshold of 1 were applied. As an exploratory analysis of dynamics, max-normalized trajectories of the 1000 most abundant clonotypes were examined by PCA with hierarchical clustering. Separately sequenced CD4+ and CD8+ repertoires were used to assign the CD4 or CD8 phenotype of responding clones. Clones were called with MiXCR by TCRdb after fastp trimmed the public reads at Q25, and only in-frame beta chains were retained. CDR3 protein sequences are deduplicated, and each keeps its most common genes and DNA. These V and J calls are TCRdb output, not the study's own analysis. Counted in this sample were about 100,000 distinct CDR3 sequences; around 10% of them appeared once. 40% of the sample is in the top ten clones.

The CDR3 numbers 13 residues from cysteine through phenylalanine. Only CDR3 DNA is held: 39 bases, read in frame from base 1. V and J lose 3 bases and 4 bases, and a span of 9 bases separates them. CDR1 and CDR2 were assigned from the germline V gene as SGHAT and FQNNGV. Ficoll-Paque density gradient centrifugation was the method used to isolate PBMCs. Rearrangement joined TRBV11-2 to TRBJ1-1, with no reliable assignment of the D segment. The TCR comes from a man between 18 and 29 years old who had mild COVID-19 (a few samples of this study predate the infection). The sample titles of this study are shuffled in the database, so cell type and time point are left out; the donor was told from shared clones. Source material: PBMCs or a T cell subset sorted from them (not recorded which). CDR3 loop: CASSFRGSTEAFF. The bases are TGTGCCAGCAGCTTTCGGGGATCCACTGAAGCTTTCTTT.